A selection of T cell receptor beta chains follows, all from one sample in a study of molecular identifiers for immune sequencing clone quantification. TCRdb re-called the PCR reads with MiXCR, one entry per CDR3 protein. The data contain a few hundred thousand distinct CDR3 sequences, 20% to 25% of them singletons. The sample comprised naive CD8+ T cells from blood, with Jurkat cell RNA spiked in. These receptors were obtained from a human donor in good health. Some libraries in this study had Jurkat cell RNA spiked in. Each CDR3 is given with its conserved first and last residue. Each record gives: D gene, clone size, J gene, V gene, CDR3 DNA, CDR3 protein. The D gene is left open where the match is weak. Clone sizes are given selectively: once, few, many, or a class where the clone is expanded.

d_call: -; clone_size: few; j_call: TRBJ2-1; v_call: TRBV27; cdr3_nt: TGTGCCAGCAGTATCAGCGTATACAATGAGCAGTTCTTC; cdr3_aa: CASSISVYNEQFF
d_call: TRBD2; clone_size: many; j_call: TRBJ2-5; v_call: TRBV23-1; cdr3_nt: TGCGCCAGCACTCTACAGCGGGAGAACCAAGAGACCCAGTACTTC; cdr3_aa: CASTLQRENQETQYF
d_call: -; clone_size: many; j_call: TRBJ1-1; v_call: TRBV13; cdr3_nt: TGTGCCAGCAGCTTGGGCAGCAGCACTGAAGCTTTCTTT; cdr3_aa: CASSLGSSTEAFF
d_call: -; clone_size: many; j_call: TRBJ2-7; v_call: TRBV7-9; cdr3_nt: TGTGCCAGCAGCTCCCCGGGACTTCACCCTGACTACGAGCAGTACTTC; cdr3_aa: CASSSPGLHPDYEQYF
d_call: -; clone_size: -; j_call: TRBJ2-1; v_call: TRBV7-9; cdr3_nt: TGTGCCAGCAGCCGTTCTGCACAGGTGGCCCACAATGAGCAGTTCTTC; cdr3_aa: CASSRSAQVAHNEQFF
d_call: TRBD1; clone_size: many; j_call: TRBJ2-7; v_call: TRBV6-6; cdr3_nt: TGTGCCAGCAGTTACCAGGGGGTCTACGAGCAGTACTTC; cdr3_aa: CASSYQGVYEQYF
d_call: -; clone_size: many; j_call: TRBJ2-5; v_call: TRBV20-1; cdr3_nt: TGCAGTGCTAGGAAGGCAAGCGGGCCCACGGATACCCAGTACTTC; cdr3_aa: CSARKASGPTDTQYF
d_call: -; clone_size: many; j_call: TRBJ1-4; v_call: TRBV4-3; cdr3_nt: TGCGCCAGCAGCCAAGATCGGGGAGCGATTGGCGAAAAACTGTTTTTT; cdr3_aa: CASSQDRGAIGEKLFF
d_call: -; clone_size: -; j_call: TRBJ1-2; v_call: TRBV29-1; cdr3_nt: TGCAGCGTTGAAGGCGAATTGAGCGCTAACTATGGCCACACCTTC; cdr3_aa: CSVEGELSANYGHTF
d_call: -; clone_size: -; j_call: TRBJ2-5; v_call: TRBV12-3/TRBV12-4; cdr3_nt: TGTGCCAGCAGACGGCCGGGGGTAGAGACCCAGTGCTTC; cdr3_aa: CASRRPGVETQCF
d_call: TRBD1; clone_size: -; j_call: TRBJ2-7; v_call: TRBV20-1; cdr3_nt: TGCAGTGCTGGAGTTGACAGGGGGCCCTACGAGCAGTACTTC; cdr3_aa: CSAGVDRGPYEQYF
d_call: -; clone_size: -; j_call: TRBJ1-2; v_call: TRBV4-3; cdr3_nt: TGCGCCAGCAGCCAAGAAGGGGCAGGGGACCCCTATGGCTACGCCTTC; cdr3_aa: CASSQEGAGDPYGYAF
d_call: TRBD1; clone_size: -; j_call: TRBJ2-7; v_call: TRBV11-2; cdr3_nt: TGTACCAGCAGCCCCCAACCCCCGGACAGGGGGCCCGAGCGGTACTTC; cdr3_aa: CTSSPQPPDRGPERYF
d_call: TRBD1; clone_size: few; j_call: TRBJ2-2; v_call: TRBV9; cdr3_nt: TGTGCCAGCAGCGTAGACAGGGGGCAGGGGATCACCGGGGAGCTGTTTTTT; cdr3_aa: CASSVDRGQGITGELFF
d_call: -; clone_size: many; j_call: TRBJ2-2; v_call: TRBV7-9; cdr3_nt: TGTGCCAGCAGCTTACCCTCCCGGCGGGAGAGGGGGGCCGGGGAGCTGTTTTTT; cdr3_aa: CASSLPSRRERGAGELFF
d_call: -; clone_size: many; j_call: TRBJ2-3; v_call: TRBV28; cdr3_nt: TGTGCCAGCAGTTTAGAGATCTCAGATACGCAGTATTTT; cdr3_aa: CASSLEISDTQYF
d_call: TRBD1; clone_size: few; j_call: TRBJ2-3; v_call: TRBV28; cdr3_nt: TGTGCCAGCAGTCTCCTTGACCAGGGGGCAGATACGCAGTATTTT; cdr3_aa: CASSLLDQGADTQYF
d_call: -; clone_size: -; j_call: TRBJ1-1; v_call: TRBV13; cdr3_nt: TGTGCCAGCAGCTCCGAGGGACTGGGGAACACTGAAGCTTTCTTT; cdr3_aa: CASSSEGLGNTEAFF
d_call: -; clone_size: many; j_call: TRBJ2-7; v_call: TRBV6-6; cdr3_nt: TGTGCCAGCAGTTACGTGGGGTACGAGCAGTACTTC; cdr3_aa: CASSYVGYEQYF
d_call: TRBD1; clone_size: few; j_call: TRBJ2-2; v_call: TRBV9; cdr3_nt: TGTGCCAGCAGCGCGACCGACAGGGTTAACATCGGGGAGCTGTTTTTT; cdr3_aa: CASSATDRVNIGELFF
d_call: -; clone_size: -; j_call: TRBJ2-7; v_call: TRBV7-8; cdr3_nt: TGTGCCAGCAGCTTAGGGGCCACATCCTACGAGCAGTACTTC; cdr3_aa: CASSLGATSYEQYF
d_call: TRBD2; clone_size: -; j_call: TRBJ2-6; v_call: TRBV18; cdr3_nt: TGTGCCAGCTCACCACCCCCCCAAACTAGCGGCAAACCACCTGGGGCCAACGTCCTGACTTTC; cdr3_aa: CASSPPPQTSGKPPGANVLTF
d_call: -; clone_size: many; j_call: TRBJ2-3; v_call: TRBV14; cdr3_nt: TGTGCCAGCAGCCAAGGACCCGGGACAGATACGCAGTATTTT; cdr3_aa: CASSQGPGTDTQYF
d_call: TRBD1; clone_size: -; j_call: TRBJ2-5; v_call: TRBV7-2; cdr3_nt: TGTGCCAGCAGCATTGGGACAGGGAAAGAGACCCAGTACTTC; cdr3_aa: CASSIGTGKETQYF
d_call: -; clone_size: -; j_call: TRBJ1-5; v_call: TRBV11-2; cdr3_nt: TGTGCCAGCAGCCCAGGAGACAGGTTAGAGGGCCAGCCCCAGCATTTT; cdr3_aa: CASSPGDRLEGQPQHF
d_call: TRBD1; clone_size: few; j_call: TRBJ2-1; v_call: TRBV7-9; cdr3_nt: TGTGCCAGCAGCCCCCCCATAAGGGACAGGAAGAATGAGCAGTTCTTC; cdr3_aa: CASSPPIRDRKNEQFF
d_call: -; clone_size: -; j_call: TRBJ2-5; v_call: TRBV7-9; cdr3_nt: TGTGCCAGCAGCTTGGGGGACAGCGGGTGGCAAGAGACCCAGTACTTC; cdr3_aa: CASSLGDSGWQETQYF
d_call: -; clone_size: many; j_call: TRBJ2-5; v_call: TRBV7-9; cdr3_nt: TGTGCCAGCAGCTTAGCAGGGGTGGAAGAGACCCAGTACTTC; cdr3_aa: CASSLAGVEETQYF
d_call: -; clone_size: few; j_call: TRBJ1-5; v_call: TRBV19; cdr3_nt: TGTGCCAGTAACCGGTGGGGGATTAATCAGCCCCAGCATTTT; cdr3_aa: CASNRWGINQPQHF
d_call: TRBD1; clone_size: many; j_call: TRBJ1-5; v_call: TRBV7-2; cdr3_nt: TGTGCCAGCAGCTCTGGACAGGGTACTCAGCCCCAGCATTTT; cdr3_aa: CASSSGQGTQPQHF
d_call: -; clone_size: few; j_call: TRBJ2-3; v_call: TRBV7-8; cdr3_nt: TGTGCCAGCAGCGCTAACAGGTGGCTGGCAGATACGCAGTATTTT; cdr3_aa: CASSANRWLADTQYF
d_call: TRBD2; clone_size: many; j_call: TRBJ2-7; v_call: TRBV3-1; cdr3_nt: TGTGCCAGCAGCGTAGCGGGGGCCTACGAGCAGTACTTC; cdr3_aa: CASSVAGAYEQYF
d_call: -; clone_size: -; j_call: TRBJ2-5; v_call: TRBV12-1; cdr3_nt: TGTGCCAGCAGCTCTTACCGGGACAGGGGCCAAGAGACCCAGTACTTC; cdr3_aa: CASSSYRDRGQETQYF
d_call: TRBD1; clone_size: once; j_call: TRBJ2-7; v_call: TRBV16; cdr3_nt: TGTGCCAGCAGCCAATCGGGACAGGGGGGTAACTACGAGCAGTACTTC; cdr3_aa: CASSQSGQGGNYEQYF
d_call: -; clone_size: many; j_call: TRBJ1-4; v_call: TRBV4-3; cdr3_nt: TGCGCCAGCAGCCCCACCTCGACAGACCCGGTCCTTCCCGAGTTTTTT; cdr3_aa: CASSPTSTDPVLPEFF
d_call: -; clone_size: many; j_call: TRBJ2-1; v_call: TRBV7-9; cdr3_nt: TGTGCCAGCAGCCCCACGTCCTCTCCCGAGCTGTTCTTC; cdr3_aa: CASSPTSSPELFF
d_call: -; clone_size: few; j_call: TRBJ2-6; v_call: TRBV5-4; cdr3_nt: TGTGCCAGCAGTCCGGCCGACAGTGCTCTCTCTGGGGCCAACGTCCTGACTTTC; cdr3_aa: CASSPADSALSGANVLTF
d_call: -; clone_size: few; j_call: TRBJ1-2; v_call: TRBV15; cdr3_nt: TGTGCCACCAGCAGGATCGGAGCTAACTATGGCTACACCTTC; cdr3_aa: CATSRIGANYGYTF